This TCR beta chain was recorded in a study of shared clonotypes between healthy human individuals. Study conclusions and caveats: Non-shared clonotypes displayed generation probabilities falling below those of clonotypes present in all four donors.

Produced via immunoSEQ multiplex PCR; TCRdb's table is partial and in-frame only. This table holds approximately 2,000,000 clones, 85% to 95% found once. V trimming: 7 bases; J trimming: 9 bases; junction bases outside the gene matches: 24. Per germline, CDR1 SGHAT and CDR2 FQNNGV. The CDR3 runs to 19 residues. As concerns this clone: Its antigen is not identified.

The receptor was isolated from a man aged 18 to 29 in good health. Some clones in this sample may be carry-over from other donors' samples. The chain is built from TRBV11-2 and TRBJ2-1; TRBD2 matches 10 bases. What was sequenced was naive CD4+ T cells from PBMCs. Specified subset: CD45RA+ positively selected. The CDR3 loop reads CASTSRRGFPGLASIEQFF. The CDR3 DNA reads as TGTGCCAGCACCTCTCGGCGGGGTTTTCCGGGACTAGCGAGTATTGAGCAGTTCTTC.